These 3 T cell receptor beta chains share one sample of origin, sequenced in a study of CD8 T cells in ankylosing spondylitis. TCRdb itself ran the 5' RACE reads through MiXCR, one entry per CDR3 protein. Here the sample spans roughly 180,000 distinct CDR3 sequences, 13% being singletons. The sequenced sample was blood, either unsorted or a sorted T cell fraction (not recorded which). All receptors derive from a female donor with ankylosing spondylitis or in good health (not recorded which).

About this clonotype itself: The junction and the germline gene differ at one end; a read error may be behind it. The J gene is TRBJ2-1, the V gene TRBV27; 8 nucleotides agree with TRBD1. Per germline, CDR1 MNHEY and CDR2 SMNVEV (reference sequence). This CDR3 is built from 12 residues. The CDR3 sequence is CASSWTGNEHFF. As DNA, the CDR3 is TGTGCCAGCAGTTGGACAGGGAATGAGCATTTCTTC.

This chain connects TRBV7-2 to TRBJ2-5, with TRBD1 as a possible D gene (7 bases). Looked up from germline, CDR1 is SGHTA and CDR2 is FQGNSA. The CDR3 spans 13 residues. Trimming shortened V by 7 bases and J by 2 bases, and 11 bases separated the two germline ends. The CDR3 sequence is CASTRGDQETQYF. Here the CDR3 DNA reads TGTGCCAGCACCAGGGGGGATCAAGAGACCCAGTACTTC.

In this sample, this clonotype turned up many times. This chain connects TRBV7-2 to TRBJ1-2, with a possible D match to TRBD1 (5 bases). V dropped 5 bases and J dropped 2 bases, with 6 bases sitting between them. The CDR3 spans 12 residues. Germline CDR1 SGHTA, CDR2 FQGNSA. CDR3 loop: CASSGGNYGYTF. The CDR3 nucleotides read TGTGCCAGCAGCGGGGGGAACTATGGCTACACCTTC.